The 10 T cell receptor beta chains reported below all come from one sample, sequenced in a study of blood T cells in healthy people across ages. A J-beta primer mix and a sample-barcoded 5' primer were used in a second PCR of about 7 to 12 cycles. TCRdb reprocessed the 5' RACE reads via MiXCR and lists one record per CDR3 protein. Here the sample spans about a million distinct CDR3 sequences, about two fifths being singletons. The sample consisted of blood. All receptors come from a man aged 18-30 years in good health.

This chain connects TRBV10-3 to TRBJ2-1; tentative D call: TRBD2 (5 bases). V dropped 0 bases and J dropped 9 bases, with 12 bases sitting between them. CDR3 length: 14 amino acids. Germline-derived CDR1 and CDR2 are ENHRY and SYGVKD. CDR3 in DNA: TGTGCCATCAGTGAGTCGATGAGGGCCCTTGAGCAGTTCTTC. Translation: CAISESMRALEQFF.

This rearrangement joins TRBV13 to TRBJ2-2; D unclear. V gave up 8 bases and J gave up 2 bases, with 12 bases separating them. Germline lookup yields CDR1 PRHDT and CDR2 FYEKMQ (reference sequence). The CDR3 runs to 14 residues. DNA for the CDR3: TGTGCCAGCCGCACCGGCATTAACACCGGGGAGCTGTTTTTT. Translated: CASRTGINTGELFF.

The CDR3 loop reads CASSQYPQETQYF. For the CDR3, the DNA is TGCGCCAGCAGCCAATATCCCCAAGAGACCCAGTACTTC. The V call is TRBV4-1, the J call TRBJ2-5; D is ambiguous. The CDR3 is made up of 13 amino acids. V was trimmed by 2 bases and J by 1 base, leaving 5 bases between them. In germline, CDR1 is MGHRA, CDR2 YSYEKL.

Regarding this clonotype: A read error may produce the germline difference seen at one junction end. The chain has TRBV4-3 and TRBJ2-3; D gene unclear. The CDR3 runs 16 residues. The germline V gene encodes CDR1 LGHNA and CDR2 YSLEER. CDR3 bases: TGCGCCAGCAGCCAGGGTTCAGTATATAGCACAGATACGCTGTATTTT. Amino acids: CASSQGSVYSTDTLYF.

A remark on this clonotype: One junction end does not reproduce the germline sequence, and a read error may be involved. The V gene is TRBV6-2 or TRBV6-3, the J gene TRBJ2-7, with 9 bases fitting TRBD1. Looked up from germline, CDR1 is MNHEY and CDR2 is SVGEGT. The CDR3 runs to 16 residues. The CDR3 is CACSYSKTGGLYEQYF. The CDR3 nucleotides are TGTGCCTGCAGTTACTCGAAGACAGGGGGTCTCTACGAGCAGTACTTC.

There are a few counts of this clonotype. The V and J genes are TRBV7-2 and TRBJ1-2, with D perhaps TRBD1 (5 bases). Germline V CDR1 and CDR2: SGHTA, FQGNSA. The CDR3 consists of 14 residues. V lost 5 bases to trimming and J lost 4 bases, with 14 bases between them. The CDR3 DNA sequence: TGTGCCAGCAGCACAGGACCGGACCCCTATGGCTACACCTTC. The encoded protein is CASSTGPDPYGYTF.

This clonotype was detected only a few times. The rearrangement joins TRBV9 to TRBJ2-1, with TRBD2 matching 7 bases. The CDR3 extends over 13 amino acids. The junction had 7 bases not matched to a gene; V was cut back by 3 bases and J by 10 bases. The germline V gene has CDR1 SGDLS and CDR2 YYNGEE. The CDR3 protein is CASSGFGGVEQFF. DNA for the CDR3: TGTGCCAGCAGCGGTTTTGGGGGGGTGGAGCAGTTCTTC.

The V gene is TRBV12-3 or TRBV12-4, the J gene TRBJ2-3, with 8 bases matching TRBD1. The CDR3 totals 15 residues. Trimming took 6 bases from V and 4 from J; bases not matched to a gene: 9. CDR3 in amino acids: CASSSDRDIPDTQYF. The CDR3 DNA is TGTGCCAGCAGCTCGGACAGGGATATCCCAGATACGCAGTATTTT.

V and J are TRBV9 and TRBJ2-1, with 12 nucleotides matching TRBD1. This CDR3 has 15 residues. Germline V gene lookup returns CDR1 SGDLS and CDR2 YYNGEE. The junction had 4 bases not matched to a gene; V was cut back by 4 bases and J by 5 bases. The chain's CDR3 is CASSPGQGADNEQFF. The CDR3 DNA sequence: TGTGCCAGCAGCCCGGGACAGGGGGCTGACAATGAGCAGTTCTTC. The entire variable domain, with the rest obtained from reference TRBV9 and TRBJ2-1, is as follows: DSGVTQTPKHLITATGQRVTLRCSPRSGDLSVYWYQQSLDQGLQFLIQYYNGEERAKGNILERFSAQQFPDLHSELNLSSLELGDSALYFCASSPGQGADNEQFFGPGTRLTVL.

As to this clonotype: One end of the junction does not line up with germline, which may come from a read error. The chain has TRBV6-5 and TRBJ2-3; 14 positions agree with TRBD2. Germline loops: CDR1 MNHEY, CDR2 SVGAGI. CDR3 length: 16 residues. CDR3 in DNA: TGTGCCAGCACCCCCGGGACTAGCGGGGGCACAGATATGCAGTATTTT. It yields the protein CASTPGTSGGTDMQYF.